Below, one TCR beta chain is given with its context. This table comes from immunoSEQ multiplex PCR, and its TCRdb copy is limited to in-frame clones, with some not included. The sample lists about 14,000 clones; 55% to 70% were seen once. Genomic DNA template from tumor biopsies or peripheral blood, about 600 ng to 6,500 ng input. This specimen belongs to a study of T cells in tumors after PD-1 blockade. Study-level background: Excluded were patients with checkpoint blockade, immunosuppressants, or radiotherapy or other anti-cancer therapy within 4 weeks.

This CDR3 comprises 12 residues. Germline CDR1 is WNHNN and CDR2 is SYGVQD (reference sequence). Trimming pared 4 bases from V and 5 bases from J, leaving 8 bases between. The clonotype was recovered from a human donor with cutaneous squamous cell carcinoma. Sequencing used tumor tissue, obtained after anti-PD-1 treatment. This rearrangement joins TRBV10-1 to TRBJ2-5; D is unresolved. The CDR3 region is CASSGEVETQYF. CDR3 DNA sequence: TGCGCCAGCAGTGGTGAGGTGGAGACCCAGTACTTC.